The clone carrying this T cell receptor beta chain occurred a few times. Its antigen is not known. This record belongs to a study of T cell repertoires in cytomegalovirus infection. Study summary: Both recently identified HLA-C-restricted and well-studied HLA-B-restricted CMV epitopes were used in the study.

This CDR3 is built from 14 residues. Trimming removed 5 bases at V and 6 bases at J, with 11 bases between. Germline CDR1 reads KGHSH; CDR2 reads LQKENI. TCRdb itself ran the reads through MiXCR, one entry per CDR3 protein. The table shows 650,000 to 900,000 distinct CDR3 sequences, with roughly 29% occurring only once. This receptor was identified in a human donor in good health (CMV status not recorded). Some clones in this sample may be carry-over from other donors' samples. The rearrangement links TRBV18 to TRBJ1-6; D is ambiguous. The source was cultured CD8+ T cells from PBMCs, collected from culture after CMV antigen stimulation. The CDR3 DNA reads TGTGCCAGCTCATTCGGACTGGCTAATTCACCCCTCCACTTT. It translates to CASSFGLANSPLHF.